These 12 T cell receptor beta chains came from one sample sequenced in a study of T cells in Graves' hyperthyroidism and ophthalmopathy. Amplification targeted TCR beta CDR3 regions from RNA transcripts. The primer set for the first-round RT-PCR of the TCR CDR3 was HTBI. In TCRdb, the multiplex PCR reads were re-called with MiXCR into one record per CDR3 protein. Here the sample spans more than 300,000 distinct CDR3 sequences, around 20% being singletons. Sequencing was done on a sample of blood. These receptors were taken from a man aged 18 to 35 with Graves' ophthalmopathy.

This clonotype was seen repeatedly, ten times or more. This chain links TRBV5-1 with TRBJ1-4; a possible D gene is TRBD1 (6 bases). Germline loops: CDR1 SGHRS, CDR2 YFSETQ. CDR3 size: 14 residues. V dropped 4 bases and J dropped 4 bases, with 11 bases sitting between them. CDR3 in amino acids: CASSPQGRNEKLFF. The CDR3, as DNA: TGCGCCAGCAGCCCTCAGGGGCGTAATGAAAAACTGTTTTTT.

This clonotype occurred many times. This chain connects TRBV12-5 to TRBJ2-2; possibly TRBD2 for D (6 bases). The CDR3 is made up of 16 amino acids. Germline CDR1 LGHNT, CDR2 FRNRAP. Trimming took off 0 bases at V and 1 base at J, with 9 bases between the two ends. CDR3 sequence: CASGLVAGQNTGELFF. The CDR3, as DNA: TGTGCTAGTGGTTTGGTAGCGGGCCAGAACACCGGGGAGCTGTTTTTT.

In its sample, this clonotype was seen many times. This sequence joins TRBV18 and TRBJ2-7; 14 bases are shared with TRBD2. V lost 4 bases and J lost 5; bases outside the gene matches: 4. Germline V gene sequence: CDR1 KGHSH, CDR2 LQKENI. The CDR3 runs to 15 residues. The CDR3 DNA follows: TGTGCCAGCTCACGCGGGACTAGCGGGGGAGACGAGCAGTACTTC. The encoded protein is CASSRGTSGGDEQYF.

This clonotype was seen many times. The J gene is TRBJ1-2, the V gene TRBV27, with TRBD1 identical over 11 bases. V gave up 6 bases and J gave up 7 bases; unmatched junction bases: 4. Germline V gives CDR1 MNHEY, CDR2 SMNVEV (reference sequence). The CDR3 is 13 residues long. The CDR3 DNA reads as TGTGCCAGCAGCCCCGGGACAGGGGGTGGCTACACCTTC. This translates into CASSPGTGGGYTF.

This clonotype was recorded a few times. The chain links TRBV28 to TRBJ1-2; 7 bases are shared with TRBD1. Per germline, CDR1 MDHEN and CDR2 SYDVKM. There are 17 residues in the CDR3. After removal of 8 bases from V and 7 bases from J, the junction contained 22 bases not matched to a gene. In DNA form, the CDR3 reads TGTGCCAGCGACCCCCAGGGGGAAGCCGATGAGGGGACTGGCTACACCTTC. This translates into CASDPQGEADEGTGYTF.

This clonotype was seen repeatedly, ten times or more. This chain connects TRBV12-3 or TRBV12-4 to TRBJ1-2, with D perhaps TRBD1 (5 bases). Trimming took 5 bases from V and 3 from J, leaving 10 bases between them. The CDR3 extends over 13 amino acids. DNA of the CDR3: TGTGCCAGCAGTGACCAGGGCGACTATGGCTACACCTTC. Residues: CASSDQGDYGYTF.

The rearrangement uses TRBV5-6 and TRBJ1-4; D is perhaps TRBD1 (6 bases). V lost 0 bases to trimming and J lost 7 bases, with 13 bases between them. Germline CDR1 and CDR2: SGHDT and YYEEEE. The CDR3 extends over 15 amino acids. The CDR3 is CASSLAGGPGEKLFF. In DNA, the CDR3 is TGTGCCAGCAGCTTGGCCGGGGGGCCGGGTGAAAAACTGTTTTTT.

The sample holds many counts of this clonotype. The V gene is TRBV28, the J gene TRBJ2-5, with no clear D. The germline V gene has CDR1 MDHEN and CDR2 SYDVKM. V was shortened by 8 bases and J by 5 bases, with 6 bases between the two germline ends. This CDR3 is 10 amino acids long. CDR3 loop: CASPLETQYF. CDR3 DNA sequence: TGTGCCAGCCCCCTTGAGACCCAGTACTTC. Full variable domain (missing parts from reference TRBV28 and TRBJ2-5): DVKVTQSSRYLVKRTGEKVFLECVQDMDHENMFWYRQDPGLGLRLIYFSYDVKMKEKGDIPEGYSVSREKKERFSLILESASTNQTSMYLCASPLETQYFGPGTRLLVL.

This clonotype was seen only a few times. The J gene is TRBJ1-6, the V gene TRBV2; D not resolved. V was shortened by 7 bases and J by 0 bases, with 4 bases between the two germline ends. This CDR3 region has 13 residues. Germline V gene data show CDR1 as SNHLY and CDR2 as FYNNEI. The CDR3 nucleotides read TGTGCCAGCACGAGCTCCTATAATTCACCCCTCCACTTT. Protein sequence: CASTSSYNSPLHF.

The rearrangement joins TRBV5-1 to TRBJ1-3; D not resolved. Deletions cut 4 bases from V and 0 bases from J, with 14 bases between. The length of the CDR3 is 16 residues. Germline V CDR1 and CDR2: SGHRS, YFSETQ. The CDR3 region is CASSPWERGSGNTIYF. The DNA for the CDR3 is TGCGCCAGCAGCCCCTGGGAGCGAGGCTCTGGAAACACCATATATTTT.

Worth noting for this clonotype: A much larger clonotype is one base distant, so this may be a read error. Likely a read error: the CDR3 ends without its conserved phenylalanine or tryptophan. The V call is TRBV12-3 or TRBV12-4, the J call TRBJ2-2; 9 bases fit TRBD1. The CDR3 totals 16 residues. Germline trimming cut 2 bases from V and 3 bases from J; bases unmatched to any gene: 4. The CDR3 loop is CASSLLDRGDTGELFS. The DNA of the CDR3 is TGTGCCAGCAGTTTACTCGACAGGGGGGACACCGGGGAGCTGTTTTCT.

In its sample, this clonotype was seen a few times. This chain links TRBV7-6 with TRBJ1-6; TRBD1 might be the D (5 bases). CDR1 is SGHVS, CDR2 FNYEAQ, per germline. V lost 3 bases, J lost 6 bases, and 12 bases lay in between. The CDR3 covers 15 residues. CDR3: CASSFGGPINSPLHF. In nucleotides, the CDR3 is TGTGCCAGCAGCTTTGGGGGTCCGATTAATTCACCCCTCCACTTT.